The 10 T cell receptor beta chains reported below all come from one sample, sequenced in a study of T cell repertoires and HLA-DP antigens. Sequencing used immunoSEQ multiplex PCR; TCRdb keeps in-frame clones, though not all of them. The sample lists approximately 100,000 clones; around nine tenths were seen once. Their cognate antigens are unknown. Specimen: CD4+ T cells from PBMCs. The source is a man between 45 and 60 years old in good health and CMV-seronegative.

This chain connects TRBV27 to TRBJ2-7, with D perhaps given as TRBD1 or TRBD2 (5 bases each). Trimming took off 5 bases at V and 1 base at J, with 12 bases between the two ends. This CDR3 is 14 amino acids long. The V gene's germline CDR1 is MNHEY and CDR2 SMNVEV (reference sequence). This chain's CDR3 is CASSPSGGSYEQYF. In DNA, the CDR3 is TGTGCCAGCAGTCCGTCTGGGGGATCCTACGAGCAGTACTTC.

The chain's CDR3 is CASSTPGQGLTGELFF. CDR3 DNA sequence: TGTGCCAGCAGCACCCCCGGACAGGGACTCACCGGGGAGCTGTTTTTT. The genes are TRBV9 and TRBJ2-2, with TRBD1 matching over 8 bases. V shed 4 bases and J 4 bases; nucleotides not matched to a gene: 9. This CDR3 region has 16 residues. The germline V gene has CDR1 SGDLS and CDR2 YYNGEE.

V gene TRBV4-1 combines with J gene TRBJ2-1; 7 bases match TRBD2. From germline, CDR1 is MGHRA and CDR2 YSYEKL. This CDR3 is 15 amino acids long. Trimming at V came to 4 bases and at J to 4 bases, leaving 7 bases not matched to a gene. CDR3 sequence reads: CASSLSSGRYNEQFF. The CDR3 bases are TGCGCCAGCAGCCTCTCTAGCGGACGGTACAATGAGCAGTTCTTC.

This chain links TRBV10-3 with TRBJ1-1; D unresolved. V was pared by 0 bases and J by 7 bases, with 9 bases between. This CDR3 comprises 13 residues. Germline CDR1 is ENHRY and CDR2 is SYGVKD. CDR3 amino acids: CAISESEGSEAFF. For the CDR3, the DNA is TGTGCCATCAGTGAGTCGGAAGGAAGTGAAGCTTTCTTT.

This chain connects TRBV27 to TRBJ1-4; D gene ambiguous. The V end lost 3 bases, the J end lost 8 bases, and 10 bases lay between the germline ends. This CDR3 comprises 13 residues. Germline assignment: CDR1 MNHEY and CDR2 SMNVEV (reference sequence). The DNA of the CDR3 is TGTGCCAGCAGTTTGTACAGAAGCGAAAAACTGTTTTTT. Amino acids: CASSLYRSEKLFF.

V gene TRBV30 combines with J gene TRBJ1-2, with 7 bases lining up with TRBD1. The CDR3 covers 11 residues. V dropped 4 bases and J dropped 8; count of bases not matched to a gene: 4. The germline gives CDR1 GTSNPN, CDR2 SVGIG (reference sequence). The CDR3 reads CAWTRTGGYTF. CDR3 DNA sequence: TGTGCCTGGACCAGGACAGGCGGCTACACCTTC.

The genes are TRBV18 and TRBJ1-1; D call uncertain. This CDR3 has 15 amino acids. Germline loops: CDR1 KGHSH, CDR2 LQKENI. V lost 0 bases, J lost 0 bases, and 8 bases lay in between. The CDR3 DNA sequence: TGTGCCAGCTCACCACCGCGGCCTATGAACACTGAAGCTTTCTTT. It is translated as CASSPPRPMNTEAFF.

The chain is built from TRBV30 and TRBJ1-3; possibly TRBD1 for D (5 bases). The CDR3 extends over 18 amino acids. Germline loops: CDR1 GTSNPN, CDR2 SVGIG (reference sequence). Trimming left V 3 bases short and J 3 bases short, with 24 bases between. CDR3 region: CAWSVRGSLRFDGNTIYF. CDR3 nucleotide sequence: TGTGCCTGGAGCGTAAGGGGATCTCTTCGGTTCGATGGAAACACCATATATTTT. The full variable domain, in which reference TRBV30 and TRBJ1-3 provide the parts outside the CDR3, is SQTIHQWPATLVQPVGSPLSLECTVEGTSNPNLYWYRQAAGRGLQLLFYSVGIGQISSEVPQNLSASRPQDRQFILSSKKLLLSDSGFYLCAWSVRGSLRFDGNTIYFGEGSWLTVV.

The V and J genes are TRBV5-4 and TRBJ1-5; a possible D gene is TRBD1 (6 bases). Germline CDR1 is SGHNT and CDR2 is YYREEE (reference sequence). The CDR3 consists of 15 residues. V was cut by 4 bases and J by 0 bases, with 11 bases left in between. CDR3 amino acids: CASSADSNSNQPQHF. The CDR3 DNA sequence: TGTGCCAGCAGCGCGGACAGCAATAGCAATCAGCCCCAGCATTTT.

By share, this clone counts as medium-sized. This chain connects TRBV5-5 to TRBJ1-3; tentative D call: TRBD1 (5 bases). The CDR3 has 15 amino acids. The V end lost 4 bases, the J end lost 0 bases, and 11 bases lay between the germline ends. The germline V gene encodes CDR1 SGHKS and CDR2 YYEKEE (reference sequence). The chain's CDR3 is CASSVTGSSGNTIYF. In nucleotides, the CDR3 is TGTGCCAGCAGCGTTACAGGCTCCTCTGGAAACACCATATATTTT. Using reference TRBV5-5 and TRBJ1-3 for the parts outside the CDR3, the full variable domain is DAGVTQSPTHLIKTRGQQVTLRCSPISGHKSVSWYQQVLGQGPQFIFQYYEKEERGRGNFPDRFSARQFPNYSSELNVNALLLGDSALYLCASSVTGSSGNTIYFGEGSWLTVV.